The T cell receptor (beta chain) under discussion was sequenced for a study of blood T cell repertoires in COVID-19. Turning to the study itself: Sites across the United States, Italy and Spain contributed samples from acute and convalescent COVID-19. From T cells, B-cell-depleted T cells, or PBMCs came the material, which was cDNA or gDNA.

In the source study's methods: Using reference gene primer amplification, nucleated cell counts were estimated. Libraries were prepared by immunoSEQ multiplex PCR; TCRdb keeps only in-frame clonotypes and omits some of them. V, J and clone size derive from that table, while D and trimming were established from the DNA sequence. Of 200,000 to 250,000 clones detected, about 80% appear once; the ten largest clones hold 2% to 2.5%. The CDR3 runs to 14 residues. Germline CDR1 is LNHDA and CDR2 is SQIVND (reference sequence). After removal of 3 bases from V and 10 bases from J, the junction contained 8 bases not matched to a gene.

This chain links TRBV19 with TRBJ1-4; 7 positions match TRBD1. This TCR was recovered from a woman aged 60-75 years with acute or convalescent COVID-19. The specimen was peripheral blood. In nucleotides, the CDR3 is TGTGCCAGTAGTATGGGACAGCAAGAAGGAAAACTGTTTTTT. Its protein product is CASSMGQQEGKLFF.